Below are 27 T cell receptor beta chains sequenced from a single sample in a study of T cells in Graves' hyperthyroidism and ophthalmopathy. Amplified TCR beta CDR3 regions came from RNA transcripts. When the TCR CDR3 underwent first-round RT-PCR, the HTBI primer set was used. TCRdb independently ran MiXCR on the multiplex PCR reads; one entry per CDR3 protein. Among a few hundred thousand distinct CDR3 sequences listed, about 18% were seen once. The specimen sequenced was blood. Receptor source: a man younger than 30 with Graves' ophthalmopathy.

The genes are TRBV10-3 and TRBJ1-1, with a possible D match to TRBD1 (5 bases). Germline CDR1 and CDR2: ENHRY and SYGVKD. The CDR3 loop spans 13 amino acids. V lost 7 bases and J 5 bases, leaving 14 bases between the germline ends. The CDR3 DNA is TGTGCCATCACGGAGGGGCGAGATACTGAAGCTTTCTTT. Amino acid sequence: CAITEGRDTEAFF.

CDR3 amino acids: CASSILAGETQYF. The CDR3, as DNA: TGTGCCAGCAGCATACTAGCGGGGGAGACCCAGTACTTC. The genes are TRBV3-1 and TRBJ2-5; TRBD2 agrees at 10 bases. The CDR3 has 13 amino acids. The junction had 2 bases not matched to a gene; V was cut back by 5 bases and J by 5 bases. Germline CDR1 and CDR2: LGHDT and YNNKEL (reference sequence).

At least ten counts were recorded for this clonotype. The rearrangement joins TRBV3-1 to TRBJ2-1; 8 nucleotides line up with TRBD2. J was trimmed by 10 bases and V by 7 bases; bases with no gene match: 12. The CDR3 runs to 14 residues. Germline V CDR1 and CDR2: LGHDT, YNNKEL (reference sequence). The CDR3 DNA reads as TGTGCCAGCATGAAGGGGGAGACTAGCGTAGAGCAGTTCTTC. Its protein product is CASMKGETSVEQFF.

The sample holds many counts of this clonotype. The chain joins TRBV27 to TRBJ1-5; D gene unclear. Between the trimmed V and J ends, which lost 4 bases and 2 bases, there was a span of 9 bases. CDR1 and CDR2 from the germline V gene are MNHEY and SMNVEV (reference sequence). This CDR3 has 14 amino acids. CDR3 amino acids: CASSSGRGNQPQHF. The CDR3 DNA sequence: TGTGCCAGCAGTTCCGGGCGAGGCAATCAGCCCCAGCATTTT.

There are many counts of this clonotype. The chain couples TRBV12-3 or TRBV12-4 to TRBJ1-1; D is possibly TRBD1 (6 bases). The CDR3 loop spans 15 amino acids. V was trimmed by 7 bases and J by 5 bases, leaving 20 bases between them. CDR3 coding DNA: TGTGCCAGCAATCCATCCGGGGGGCGCGGAACTGAAGCTTTCTTT. Amino acid sequence: CASNPSGGRGTEAFF.

With respect to this clonotype: A junction end diverges from the germline sequence, so it may reflect a read error. The CDR3 spells CASSQDWEMAQHF. The CDR3 bases are TGCGCCAGCAGCCAAGATTGGGAGATGGCCCAGCATTTT. The chain joins TRBV11-2 to TRBJ1-5, with D unclear. The CDR3 sequence is 13 residues long. Germline values: CDR1 SGHAT, CDR2 FQNNGV.

This clonotype was detected many times. The chain recombines TRBV3-1 with TRBJ1-1, with D perhaps TRBD1 (5 bases). V dropped 0 bases and J dropped 4 bases, with 6 bases sitting between them. The CDR3 spans 13 residues. CDR1 and CDR2 (germline): LGHDT, YNNKEL (reference sequence). In DNA, the CDR3 is TGTGCCAGCAGCCAAGACAGGGCCACTGAAGCTTTCTTT. Encoded protein: CASSQDRATEAFF.

This clonotype was recorded many times. J is TRBJ1-5 and V is TRBV5-1; perhaps TRBD1 as D (5 bases). Trimming shortened V by 0 bases and J by 7 bases, and 11 bases separated the two germline ends. CDR1 and CDR2 from the germline V gene are SGHRS and YFSETQ. The CDR3 runs to 14 residues. CDR3 in DNA: TGCGCCAGCAGCTTGGGTGCCAGGGACCAGCCCCAGCATTTT. It yields the protein CASSLGARDQPQHF.

The rearrangement uses TRBV5-8 and TRBJ1-6; 10 bases match TRBD1. V shed 3 bases and J 10 bases; nucleotides not matched to a gene: 7. Germline loops: CDR1 SGHTS, CDR2 YDEGEE. The CDR3 spans 15 residues. CDR3 loop: CASSSTGTGDSPLHF. The DNA of the CDR3 is TGTGCCAGCAGCTCGACCGGGACAGGGGACTCACCCCTCCACTTT.

The chain has TRBV4-1 and TRBJ1-5; D might be TRBD1 (5 bases). Germline V gene data show CDR1 as MGHRA and CDR2 as YSYEKL. The V and J ends lost 0 bases and 6 bases respectively, with 12 bases between them. The CDR3 is made up of 15 amino acids. This chain's CDR3 is CASSQEGGGTQPQHF. CDR3 DNA sequence: TGCGCCAGCAGCCAAGAGGGGGGGGGTACTCAGCCCCAGCATTTT.

The genes are TRBV7-6 and TRBJ2-7; TRBD1 or TRBD2 may be the D gene (5 bases each). CDR1 is SGHVS, CDR2 FNYEAQ, per germline. Trimming removed 5 bases from V and 7 bases from J, with 18 bases in between. The CDR3 is 14 amino acids. This CDR3 is CASSPYAGAGEQYF. In DNA form, the CDR3 reads TGTGCCAGCAGCCCCTACGCCGGGGCGGGTGAGCAGTACTTC. Supplemented by reference TRBV7-6 and TRBJ2-7, the full variable domain reads GAGVSQSPRYKVTKRGQDVALRCDPISGHVSLYWYRQALGQGPEFLTYFNYEAQQDKSGLPNDRFSAERPEGSISTLTIQRTEQRDSAMYRCASSPYAGAGEQYFGPGTRLTVT.

CDR3 bases: TGTGCCAGCTCACCCCTTACAGGGAATATGAACACTGAAGCTTTCTTT. It is translated as CASSPLTGNMNTEAFF. V usage is TRBV18 and J usage is TRBJ1-1; a weak D match, TRBD1 (6 bases). There are 16 residues in the CDR3. Germline V gives CDR1 KGHSH, CDR2 LQKENI. The germline V and J ends were trimmed by 3 bases and 0 bases, with 14 bases remaining between them.

Ten or more counts support this clonotype. The J gene is TRBJ2-1, the V gene TRBV20-1, with D perhaps TRBD2 (6 bases). Germline V lookup: CDR1 DFQATT, CDR2 SNEGSKA (reference sequence). This CDR3 comprises 16 residues. V was pared by 2 bases and J by 9 bases, with 23 bases between. In DNA, the CDR3 is TGCAGTGCTAGAAGGACGACTAGTGGGAGAAGTAGTGAGCAGTTCTTC. Its protein is CSARRTTSGRSSEQFF.

Only a few counts were recorded for this clonotype. V and J are TRBV7-9 and TRBJ2-1; D is perhaps TRBD2 (7 bases). CDR3 size: 16 residues. Trimming took 8 bases from V and 3 from J, leaving 20 bases between them. The germline gives CDR1 SEHNR, CDR2 FQNEAQ (reference sequence). The CDR3 protein is CASPPWGGSGYNEQFF. The CDR3, as DNA: TGTGCCAGCCCCCCTTGGGGGGGCTCTGGCTACAATGAGCAGTTCTTC. The full variable domain, in which reference TRBV7-9 and TRBJ2-1 provide the parts outside the CDR3, is DTGVSQNPRHKITKRGQNVTFRCDPISEHNRLYWYRQTLGQGPEFLTYFQNEAQLEKSRLLSDRFSAERPKGSFSTLEIQRTEQGDSAMYLCASPPWGGSGYNEQFFGPGTRLTVL.

This clonotype was counted at least ten times. In DNA form, the CDR3 reads TGTGCCAGCACAACGGCATGGACGGCAACTAATGAAAAACTGTTTTTT. Its translation is CASTTAWTATNEKLFF. This chain links TRBV5-5 with TRBJ1-4; no firm D call. The V end lost 6 bases, the J end lost 0 bases, and 15 bases lay between the germline ends. The CDR3 length is 16 residues. Germline values: CDR1 SGHKS, CDR2 YYEKEE (reference sequence). The variable domain in full, with the rest retrieved from reference TRBV5-5 and TRBJ1-4, is DAGVTQSPTHLIKTRGQQVTLRCSPISGHKSVSWYQQVLGQGPQFIFQYYEKEERGRGNFPDRFSARQFPNYSSELNVNALLLGDSALYLCASTTAWTATNEKLFFGSGTQLSVL.

The table lists this clonotype with many counts. DNA for the CDR3: TGTGCCAGCAGCTTAGGTGACAGGGGGCTCTACGAGCAGTACTTC. Translating gives CASSLGDRGLYEQYF. V and J are TRBV2 and TRBJ2-7; TRBD1 matches 10 bases. This CDR3 contains 15 residues. V was pared by 6 bases and J by 3 bases, with 8 bases of the junction left unmatched. From germline, CDR1 is SNHLY and CDR2 FYNNEI.

This clonotype was counted many times. The chain employs TRBV10-3 and TRBJ1-1; tentatively, D is TRBD1 (5 bases). Germline CDR1 and CDR2: ENHRY and SYGVKD. The CDR3 has 16 amino acids. Trimming took 0 bases from V and 1 from J, leaving 12 bases between them. The CDR3 loop reads CAISESLEGRNTEAFF. DNA for the CDR3: TGTGCCATCAGTGAGTCGCTGGAGGGACGGAACACTGAAGCTTTCTTT.

This rearrangement joins TRBV20-1 to TRBJ2-7; D might be TRBD2 (5 bases). V lost 7 bases and J lost 1, with 14 bases in between. CDR1 DFQATT and CDR2 SNEGSKA come from the germline V gene (reference sequence). This CDR3 spans 13 amino acids. The CDR3, as DNA: TGCAGTGTCCCACTGGACTCATCCTACGAGCAGTACTTC. Its protein product is CSVPLDSSYEQYF.

This clonotype appeared a few times. The chain carries TRBV5-1 and TRBJ2-1; TRBD2 matches at 7 bases. CDR3 size: 19 residues. Germline V gene data show CDR1 as SGHRS and CDR2 as YFSETQ. V lost 3 bases, J lost 0 bases, and 15 bases stayed unmatched. CDR3 bases: TGCGCCAGCAGCTCCACCACTCTACTGGGAGGGAGCTCCTACAATGAGCAGTTCTTC. It yields the protein CASSSTTLLGGSSYNEQFF.

This clonotype has just a few counts. The rearrangement uses TRBV6-1 and TRBJ1-2; 8 bases are shared with TRBD1. The CDR3 has 15 amino acids. The ends lost 6 bases at V and 0 bases at J; junction bases unmatched: 6. Per germline, CDR1 MNHNS and CDR2 SASEGT. The CDR3 bases are TGTGCCAGCAGGGAGTGGACAGGGACTAACTATGGCTACACCTTC. It specifies CASREWTGTNYGYTF.

This clonotype showed up just a few times. The rearrangement uses TRBV9 and TRBJ2-3; 9 nucleotides align to TRBD2. Germline CDR1 and CDR2: SGDLS and YYNGEE. Germline trimming cut 4 bases from V and 6 bases from J; bases unmatched to any gene: 3. This CDR3 is built from 13 residues. As DNA, the CDR3 is TGTGCCAGCAGCCCAGGACTAGCGGATACGCAGTATTTT. Its protein is CASSPGLADTQYF.

This clonotype has at least ten counts. V and J are TRBV11-1 and TRBJ2-5; possibly TRBD1 for D (6 bases). The CDR3 contains 15 residues. Germline V gene sequence: CDR1 SGHAT, CDR2 FQDESV (reference sequence). The V end lost 3 bases, the J end lost 1 base, and 12 bases lay between the germline ends. CDR3 sequence (DNA): TGTGCCAGCAGCTTTGAACCAGGGGTCCAAGAGACCCAGTACTTC. Translated, it gives CASSFEPGVQETQYF.

This clonotype was observed at least ten times. V gene TRBV7-9 combines with J gene TRBJ2-2; D call uncertain. Germline CDR1 SEHNR, CDR2 FQNEAQ (reference sequence). The CDR3 has 18 amino acids. V lost 5 bases, J lost 2 bases, and 21 bases lay in between. CDR3 amino acids: CASSQRADWTDNTGELFF. The CDR3 DNA reads as TGTGCCAGCAGCCAACGAGCCGATTGGACGGATAACACCGGGGAGCTGTTTTTT.

The rearrangement links TRBV2 to TRBJ1-4; a possible D gene is TRBD1 (5 bases). The CDR3 has 14 amino acids. Germline CDR1 and CDR2: SNHLY and FYNNEI. V lost 3 bases and J 6 bases, leaving 11 bases between the germline ends. The CDR3 DNA sequence: TGTGCCAGCAGTGACGGGGGGGGGGATGAAAAACTGTTTTTT. Translating gives CASSDGGGDEKLFF.

This clonotype has just a few counts. This chain's CDR3 is CAISEWGPPGDTQYF. CDR3 nucleotides: TGTGCCATCAGTGAGTGGGGGCCCCCGGGGGATACGCAGTATTTT. The rearrangement joins TRBV10-3 to TRBJ2-3, with D tentatively TRBD1 (6 bases). CDR1 and CDR2 from the germline V gene are ENHRY and SYGVKD. V gave up 1 base and J gave up 6 bases, with 14 bases separating them. This CDR3 region has 15 residues.

The chain recombines TRBV20-1 with TRBJ2-1; TRBD2 matches at 12 bases. Germline V gene sequence: CDR1 DFQATT, CDR2 SNEGSKA (reference sequence). Trimming at V came to 5 bases and at J to 4 bases, leaving 6 bases not matched to a gene. This CDR3 comprises 15 residues. The CDR3 DNA follows: TGCAGTGCTCCGGGACTAGCGGGTATTTACAATGAGCAGTTCTTC. Translating gives CSAPGLAGIYNEQFF.

The V call is TRBV6-1, the J call TRBJ2-1; TRBD1 matches 10 bases. V trimming: 6 bases; J trimming: 7 bases; junction bases outside the gene matches: 9. Germline CDR1 is MNHNS and CDR2 is SASEGT. The CDR3 extends over 15 amino acids. The CDR3 DNA reads TGTGCCAGCAGGCAGCCGGGACAGGGGAAGAATGAGCAGTTCTTC. As protein: CASRQPGQGKNEQFF.